This T cell receptor (beta chain) derives from a study of regulatory T cells in long-lasting Graves disease. Study observations and caveats: Patients with persistent disease shared 2,900 or so public clonotypes, outpacing the approximately 950 shared by new patients.

The sample holds a few counts of this clonotype. Its antigen is not identified. Time point denoted: newly diagnosed GD, antithyroid drugs for less than 3 months. Generation of the TCR library employed RNA extracted from PBMCs. In Xi'an, China, an endocrinology department was the source of patients. Library construction for TCR beta used iRepertoire HTBI primers and Arm-PCR of CDR3 regions. Via MiXCR, TCRdb re-called the multiplex PCR reads, giving one row per CDR3 protein. The sample shows roughly 610,000 distinct CDR3 sequences, around 15% of them seen only once. This CDR3 spans 11 amino acids. Trimming cost V 2 bases and J 8 bases, with 7 bases left between them. Per germline, CDR1 SGHRS and CDR2 YFSETQ. The data also belong to a second study, concerning T cells in Graves' hyperthyroidism and ophthalmopathy. That work states: The TCR CDR3 was amplified in a first-round RT-PCR using the HTBI primer set.

The input for sequencing was peripheral blood mononuclear cells (PBMCs), taken at new diagnosis, from a patient treated with antithyroid drugs. The chain uses TRBV5-1 and TRBJ2-5; D gene ambiguous. This receptor was obtained from a man between 18 and 29 years old with Graves disease. CDR3 residues: CASSFLHTQYF. CDR3 nucleotides: TGCGCCAGCAGCTTCCTACATACCCAGTACTTC. Full variable domain (remainder filled in from reference TRBV5-1 and TRBJ2-5): KAGVTQTPRYLIKTRGQQVTLSCSPISGHRSVSWYQQTPGQGLQFLFEYFSETQRNKGNFPGRFSGRQFSNSRSEMNVSTLELGDSALYLCASSFLHTQYFGPGTRLLVL.